The clone carrying this T cell receptor beta chain showed up many times. Its antigen is unknown. The data originate from a study of T cell repertoires in cytomegalovirus infection. About the research overall: Both CMV infection and a matching HLA type were indicated by public TCR beta signatures.

Study findings and constraints: Using cumulative public TCR beta family frequency, the authors identified those who carried CMV together with the relevant HLA. The response measured ex vivo was dominated by TCR beta clonotypes (HLA-C-restricted and CMV-specific).

Trimming removed 6 bases from V and 6 bases from J; junction bases left unmatched: 9. The CDR3 sequence is 15 residues long. Looked up from germline, CDR1 is SGHTA and CDR2 is FQGNSA. TCRdb passed the reads through MiXCR, listing each CDR3 protein once. This repertoire shows 290,000 or so distinct CDR3 sequences, 9.6% found once; its top ten account for more than 2.5%. The chain links TRBV7-2 to TRBJ1-5; 9 nucleotides line up with TRBD1. The sequenced sample was PBMCs. The TCR comes from a human donor in good health (CMV status not recorded). Some clones in this sample may be carry-over from other donors' samples. CDR3 sequence (DNA): TGTGCCAGCAGTTCAGGAACAGGGGGCGGTCAGCCCCAGCATTTT. It is translated as CASSSGTGGGQPQHF.